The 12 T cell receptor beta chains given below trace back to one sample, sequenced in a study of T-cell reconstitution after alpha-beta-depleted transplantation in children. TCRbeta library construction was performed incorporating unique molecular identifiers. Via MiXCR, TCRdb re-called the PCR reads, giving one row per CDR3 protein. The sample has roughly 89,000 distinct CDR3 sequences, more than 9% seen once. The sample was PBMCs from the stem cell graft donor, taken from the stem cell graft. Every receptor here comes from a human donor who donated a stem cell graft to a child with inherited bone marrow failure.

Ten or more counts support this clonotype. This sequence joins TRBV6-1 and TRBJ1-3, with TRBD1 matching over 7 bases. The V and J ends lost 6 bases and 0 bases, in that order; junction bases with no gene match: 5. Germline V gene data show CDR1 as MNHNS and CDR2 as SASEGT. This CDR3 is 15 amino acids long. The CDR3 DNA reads TGTGCCAGCAGACCGACAGGGAGCTCTGGAAACACCATATATTTT. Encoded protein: CASRPTGSSGNTIYF.

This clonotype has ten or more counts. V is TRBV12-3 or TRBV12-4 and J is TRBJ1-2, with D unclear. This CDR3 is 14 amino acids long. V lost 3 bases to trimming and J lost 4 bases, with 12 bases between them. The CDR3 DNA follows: TGTGCCAGCAGTTTTGGCAGCAGTGGCTATGGCTACACCTTC. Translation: CASSFGSSGYGYTF.

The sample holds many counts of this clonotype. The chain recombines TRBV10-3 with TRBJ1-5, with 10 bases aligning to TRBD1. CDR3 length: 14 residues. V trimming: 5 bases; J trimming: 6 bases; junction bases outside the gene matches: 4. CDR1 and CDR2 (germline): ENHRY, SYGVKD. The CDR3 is CAISTGQGSQPQHF. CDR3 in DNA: TGTGCCATCAGTACGGGACAGGGGAGTCAGCCCCAGCATTTT.

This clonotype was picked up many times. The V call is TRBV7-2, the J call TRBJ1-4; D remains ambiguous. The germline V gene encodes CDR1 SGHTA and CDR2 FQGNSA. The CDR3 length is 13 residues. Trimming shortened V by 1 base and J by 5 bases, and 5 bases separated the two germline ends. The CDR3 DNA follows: TGTGCCAGCAGCTTAGGTCGAAATGAAAAACTGTTTTTT. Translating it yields CASSLGRNEKLFF.

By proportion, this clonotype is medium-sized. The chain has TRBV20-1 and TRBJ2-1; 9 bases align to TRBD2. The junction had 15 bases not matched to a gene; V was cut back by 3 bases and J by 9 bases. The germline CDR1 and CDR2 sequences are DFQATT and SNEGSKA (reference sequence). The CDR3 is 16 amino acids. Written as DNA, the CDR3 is TGCAGTGCTAGCAACGTTCTAGCGGGGTGGGCGGTTGAGCAGTTCTTC. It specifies CSASNVLAGWAVEQFF.

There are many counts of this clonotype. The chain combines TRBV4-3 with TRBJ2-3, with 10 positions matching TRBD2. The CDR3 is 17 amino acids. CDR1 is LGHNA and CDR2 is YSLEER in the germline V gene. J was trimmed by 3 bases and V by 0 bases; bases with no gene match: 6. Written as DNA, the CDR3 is TGCGCCAGCAGCCAAGATGGAGCGGGAGGGCGGACAGATACGCAGTATTTT. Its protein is CASSQDGAGGRTDTQYF.

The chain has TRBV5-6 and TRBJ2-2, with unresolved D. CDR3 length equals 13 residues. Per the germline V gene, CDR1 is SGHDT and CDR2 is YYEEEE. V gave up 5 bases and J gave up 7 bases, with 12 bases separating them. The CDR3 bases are TGTGCCAGCAGTCTTGTAGATGGCGGGGAGCTGTTTTTT. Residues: CASSLVDGGELFF. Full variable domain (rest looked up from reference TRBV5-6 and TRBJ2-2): DAGVTQSPTHLIKTRGQQVTLRCSPKSGHDTVSWYQQALGQGPQFIFQYYEEEERQRGNFPDRFSGHQFPNYSSELNVNALLLGDSALYLCASSLVDGGELFFGEGSRLTVL.

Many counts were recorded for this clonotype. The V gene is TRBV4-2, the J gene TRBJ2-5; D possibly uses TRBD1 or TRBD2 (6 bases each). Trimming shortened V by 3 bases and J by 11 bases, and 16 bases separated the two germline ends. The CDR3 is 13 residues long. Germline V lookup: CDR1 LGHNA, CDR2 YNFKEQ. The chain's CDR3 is CASSQSQRGRQYF. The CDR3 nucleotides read TGTGCCAGCAGCCAGTCACAAAGGGGGAGGCAGTACTTC.

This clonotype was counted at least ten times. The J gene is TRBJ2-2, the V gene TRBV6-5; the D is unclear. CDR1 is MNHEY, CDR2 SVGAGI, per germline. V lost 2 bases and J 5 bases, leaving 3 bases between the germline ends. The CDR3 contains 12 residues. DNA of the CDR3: TGTGCCAGCAGTTACGGGACCGGGGAGCTGTTTTTT. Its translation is CASSYGTGELFF.

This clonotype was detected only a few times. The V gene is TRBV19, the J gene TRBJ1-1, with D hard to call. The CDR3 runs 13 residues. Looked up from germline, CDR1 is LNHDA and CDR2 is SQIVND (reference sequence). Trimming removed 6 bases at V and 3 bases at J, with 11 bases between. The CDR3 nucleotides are TGTGCCAGTAGAAGGTCCCGGGACACTGAAGCTTTCTTT. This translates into CASRRSRDTEAFF.

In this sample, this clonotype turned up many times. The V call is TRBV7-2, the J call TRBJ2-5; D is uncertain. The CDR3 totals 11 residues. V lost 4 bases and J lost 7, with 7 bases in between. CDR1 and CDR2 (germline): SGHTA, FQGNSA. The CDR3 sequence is CASSSQLTQYF. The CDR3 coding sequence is TGTGCCAGCAGCTCCCAATTGACCCAGTACTTC.

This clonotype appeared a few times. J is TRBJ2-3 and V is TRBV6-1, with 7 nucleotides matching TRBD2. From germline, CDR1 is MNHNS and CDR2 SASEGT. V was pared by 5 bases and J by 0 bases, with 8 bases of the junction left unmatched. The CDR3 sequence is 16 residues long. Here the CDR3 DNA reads TGTGCCAGCAGTCGCCAGGATAGCGGGAGCACAGATACGCAGTATTTT. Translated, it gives CASSRQDSGSTDTQYF.